Included here is one T cell receptor (beta chain) sequence, with context. Conversion of TCR transcripts into cDNA relied on 5'RACE template switching, which added a universal primer site and UMIs. TCRdb re-analysed the 5' RACE reads in MiXCR, keeping a single row per CDR3 protein. In the table there are fewer than 450,000 distinct CDR3 sequences, around a tenth of which are singletons. This specimen belongs to a study of T cells after yellow fever vaccination. Study in general: Fractions low in cell number were prepared with SMART-Seq v4 Ultra Low Input.

Trimming took 7 bases from V and 5 from J, leaving 11 bases between them. CDR1 MDHEN and CDR2 SYDVKM come from the germline V gene. This CDR3 is 13 amino acids long. The rearrangement links TRBV28 to TRBJ2-2; D not resolved. The receptor comes from a man aged 18 to 30 who received the YFV17D yellow fever vaccine. Source: PBMCs, taken on the day of the first yellow fever vaccination. The CDR3 coding sequence is TGTGCCAGCACTGGAAGAAATACCGGGGAGCTGTTTTTT. Translating gives CASTGRNTGELFF.